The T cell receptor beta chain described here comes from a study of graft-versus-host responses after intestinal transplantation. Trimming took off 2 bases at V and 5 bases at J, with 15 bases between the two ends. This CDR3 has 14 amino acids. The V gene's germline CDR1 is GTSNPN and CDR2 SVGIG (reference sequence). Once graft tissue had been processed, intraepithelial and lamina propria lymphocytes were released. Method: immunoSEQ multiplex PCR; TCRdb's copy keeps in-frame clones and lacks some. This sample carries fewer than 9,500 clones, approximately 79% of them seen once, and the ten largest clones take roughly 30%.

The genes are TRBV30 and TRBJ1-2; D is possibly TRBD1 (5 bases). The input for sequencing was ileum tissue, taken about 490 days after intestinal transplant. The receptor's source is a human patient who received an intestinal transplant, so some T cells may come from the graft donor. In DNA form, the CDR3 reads TGTGCCTGGAGTACCCCGGGGGGGTTGTATGGCTACACCTTC. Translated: CAWSTPGGLYGYTF.